The rows below give T cell receptor beta chains drawn from one sample of a study of T cells after yellow fever vaccination. MiXCR was run by TCRdb on the 5' RACE reads, yielding one entry per CDR3 protein. The data hold over 250,000 distinct CDR3 sequences, with approximately 5.2% observed a single time. The input for sequencing was CD4+ T cells sorted from PBMCs, taken on the day of the yellow fever booster vaccination. Source of these receptors: a man aged 18 to 35 who received the YFV17D yellow fever vaccine. Each CDR3 is given with its conserved first and last residue. The order of the fields is V gene, D gene, clone size, J gene, CDR3 DNA, CDR3 protein. The D gene is left open where the match is weak. Clone size is shown for a subset of rows, as once, few, many or a class of expanded clone.

V: TRBV4-2; D: NA; size: many; J: TRBJ1-3; DNA: TGTGCCAGCAGCCTAGAGGAGGGAAACACCATATATTTT; CDR3: CASSLEEGNTIYF
V: TRBV3-1; D: NA; size: many; J: TRBJ2-5; DNA: TGTGCCAGCAGCCAAGGGCCAGGAGCAAGAGAGACCCAGTACTTC; CDR3: CASSQGPGARETQYF
V: TRBV5-1; D: NA; size: NA; J: TRBJ1-2; DNA: TGCGCCAGCAGCTTGGGCTTACGCGTCGGACCCTCCTTGGGAGGCTACACCTTC; CDR3: CASSLGLRVGPSLGGYTF
V: TRBV7-2; D: NA; size: many; J: TRBJ2-3; DNA: TGTGCCAGCAGCGTGGATGGCGGCACAGATACGCAGTATTTT; CDR3: CASSVDGGTDTQYF
V: TRBV7-8; D: TRBD2; size: NA; J: TRBJ2-1; DNA: TGTGCCAGCAGCTTAGCTCGGCGGGGGGGGCAGTTCTTC; CDR3: CASSLARRGGQFF
V: TRBV2; D: NA; size: NA; J: TRBJ1-3; DNA: TGTGCCAGCAGCCTCATGGGACCTACTGGAAACACCATATATTTT; CDR3: CASSLMGPTGNTIYF
V: TRBV20-1; D: NA; size: few; J: TRBJ1-3; DNA: TGCAGTGCTGCCCCTATTTCGGGGGCGGTAGGAAACACCATATATTTT; CDR3: CSAAPISGAVGNTIYF
V: TRBV20-1; D: TRBD1; size: NA; J: TRBJ2-4; DNA: TGCAGTGCTATCGTCGGGACAGGGAAAAACATTCAGTACTTC; CDR3: CSAIVGTGKNIQYF
V: TRBV3-1; D: NA; size: NA; J: TRBJ2-2; DNA: TGTGCCAGCAGCCAAGAAGGAGTCGGGGAGCTGTTTTTT; CDR3: CASSQEGVGELFF
V: TRBV5-6; D: NA; size: many; J: TRBJ1-1; DNA: TGTGCCAGCAGCCTGACCAGGGACACTGAAGCTTTCTTT; CDR3: CASSLTRDTEAFF
V: TRBV7-9; D: NA; size: NA; J: TRBJ2-5; DNA: TGTGCCAGCAGCTTAAATGCCCTCGGCGGGTATCAGACCCAGTACTTC; CDR3: CASSLNALGGYQTQYF
V: TRBV15; D: NA; size: many; J: TRBJ1-1; DNA: TGTGCCACCAGCAGTCCCTCGGGGGGTTGGACTGAAGCTTTCTTT; CDR3: CATSSPSGGWTEAFF
V: TRBV4-3; D: NA; size: few; J: TRBJ2-6; DNA: TGCGCCAGCAGCCAAGATTCAGGTACTGGGGCCAACGTCCTGACTTTC; CDR3: CASSQDSGTGANVLTF
V: TRBV7-2; D: NA; size: many; J: TRBJ2-5; DNA: TGTGCCAGCAGCACATCTTTTAGTGGGTACGAGACCCAGTACTTC; CDR3: CASSTSFSGYETQYF
V: TRBV27; D: NA; size: few; J: TRBJ2-3; DNA: TGTGCCAGCAGTTCACTTATCACACGGGCAGATACGCAGTATTTT; CDR3: CASSSLITRADTQYF
V: TRBV29-1; D: TRBD2; size: many; J: TRBJ2-2; DNA: TGCAGCGTTGAGCAGAAACGGAGCGGGGGGGCCGACGGGGAGCTGTTTTTT; CDR3: CSVEQKRSGGADGELFF
V: TRBV5-1; D: NA; size: many; J: TRBJ1-1; DNA: TGCGCCAGCAGCTTGGAATTAGGGTCGTACACTGAAGCTTTCTTT; CDR3: CASSLELGSYTEAFF
V: TRBV7-2; D: TRBD2; size: many; J: TRBJ2-5; DNA: TGTGCCAGCAGCTTAAGTCTAGCGGGGGCTGAGACCCAGTACTTC; CDR3: CASSLSLAGAETQYF
V: TRBV10-1; D: NA; size: NA; J: TRBJ1-2; DNA: TGCGCCAGCAGTGAGTCAAGGAGGAGCGGCTACACCTTC; CDR3: CASSESRRSGYTF
V: TRBV7-2; D: NA; size: NA; J: TRBJ2-3; DNA: TGTGCCAGCAGCTCAGCTTCAGATACGCAGTATTTT; CDR3: CASSSASDTQYF
V: TRBV7-2; D: NA; size: many; J: TRBJ2-3; DNA: TGTGCCAGCAGCTCGCTATCCGATACGCAGTATTTT; CDR3: CASSSLSDTQYF